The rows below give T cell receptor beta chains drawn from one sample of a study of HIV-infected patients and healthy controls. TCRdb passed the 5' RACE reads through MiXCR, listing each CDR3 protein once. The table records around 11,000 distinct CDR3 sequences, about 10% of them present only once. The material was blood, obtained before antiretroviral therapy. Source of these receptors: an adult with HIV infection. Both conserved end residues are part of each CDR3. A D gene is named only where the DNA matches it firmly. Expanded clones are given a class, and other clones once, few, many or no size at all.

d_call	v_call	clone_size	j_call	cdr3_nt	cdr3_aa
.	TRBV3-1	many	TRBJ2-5	TGTGCCAGCAGCCAAGGGCCAGGAAGACAAGAGACCCAGTACTTC	CASSQGPGRQETQYF
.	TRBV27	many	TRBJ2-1	TGTGCCAGCAGTTTATGGGGTACAGGTCCACCCAGCTCCTACAATGAGCAGTTCTTC	CASSLWGTGPPSSYNEQFF
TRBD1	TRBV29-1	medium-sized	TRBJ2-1	TGCAGCGTTCACACAGGGGGCAATGAGCAGTTCTTC	CSVHTGGNEQFF
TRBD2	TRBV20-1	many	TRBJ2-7	TGCAGTGCTGGAGGACTAGCCTTAACGACCCCCTACGAGCAGTACTTC	CSAGGLALTTPYEQYF
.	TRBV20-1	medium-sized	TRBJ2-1	TGCAGTGCCGCCGCCCTAGCTAATACTGGCAATGAGCAGTTCTTC	CSAAALANTGNEQFF
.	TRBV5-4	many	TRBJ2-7	TGTGCCAGCAGCTTCGGGTACGAGCAGTACTTC	CASSFGYEQYF
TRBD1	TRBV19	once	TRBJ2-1	TGTGCCAGTAGCGAACGGACAGGACCCTACAATGAGCAGTTCTTC	CASSERTGPYNEQFF
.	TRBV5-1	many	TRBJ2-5	TGCGCCAGCAGCTTGGGGAGGTCGGGACAAGAGACCCAGTACTTC	CASSLGRSGQETQYF
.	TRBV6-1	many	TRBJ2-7	TGTGCCAGCACTAACGGGGGGCATTACGAGCAGTACTTC	CASTNGGHYEQYF
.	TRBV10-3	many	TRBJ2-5	TGTGCCATCAGTGAGGGACGAGAGTACCAAGAGACCCAGTACTTC	CAISEGREYQETQYF
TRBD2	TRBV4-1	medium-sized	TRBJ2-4	TGCGCCAGCAGCCGCTTAGCGGGGGGCAAAGCCAAAAACATTCAGTACTTC	CASSRLAGGKAKNIQYF
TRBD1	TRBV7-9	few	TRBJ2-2	TGTGCCAGCTCACAGGGGAACGGGGAGCTGTTTTTT	CASSQGNGELFF
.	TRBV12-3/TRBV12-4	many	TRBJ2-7	TGTGCCAGCAGCAACCCAGGACTCGAGCAGTACTTC	CASSNPGLEQYF
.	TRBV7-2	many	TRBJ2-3	TGTGCCAGCAGCTCCGTAATAGGGGGCACAGATACGCAGTATTTT	CASSSVIGGTDTQYF
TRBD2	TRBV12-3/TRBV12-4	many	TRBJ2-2	TGTGCCAGCAGTCTGACTAGCGGGATGTCCGGGGAGCTGTTTTTT	CASSLTSGMSGELFF
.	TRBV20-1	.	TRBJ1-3	TGCAGTGCTACCACCGAGGTGCTTGGAAACACCATATATTTT	CSATTEVLGNTIYF
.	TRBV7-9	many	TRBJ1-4	TGTGCCAGCAGCGCCGGGACCGAAAAACTGTTTTTT	CASSAGTEKLFF
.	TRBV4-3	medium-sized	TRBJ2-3	TGCGCCAGCAGCCAAGTAGATCGGTCCACAGATACGCAGTATTTT	CASSQVDRSTDTQYF
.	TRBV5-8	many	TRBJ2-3	TGTGCCAGCAGCTTGGTTTCTGGGGGGCAAGATACGCAGTATTTT	CASSLVSGGQDTQYF
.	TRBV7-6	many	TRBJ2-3	TGTGCCAGCAGCTTAACACCCCAGGGGGGCATCACAGATACGCAGTATTTT	CASSLTPQGGITDTQYF
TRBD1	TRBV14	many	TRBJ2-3	TGTGCCAGCAGGGCGACAGGGAAAGGCACAGATACGCAGTATTTT	CASRATGKGTDTQYF
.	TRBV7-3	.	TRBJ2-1	TGTGCCAGCAGCCCCCTCCGGGGGGCTATCTACAATGAGCAGTTCTTC	CASSPLRGAIYNEQFF
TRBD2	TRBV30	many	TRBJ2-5	TGTGCCTGGAGTCCTGGACTAGGGCCAGAGACCCAGTACTTC	CAWSPGLGPETQYF
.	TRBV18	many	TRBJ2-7	TGTGCCAGCTCACCACCGGTCTCAGGGACCTACGAGCAGTACTTC	CASSPPVSGTYEQYF
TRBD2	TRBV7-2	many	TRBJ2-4	TGTGCCAGCAGCTACACACTAGCGGTAGCCAAAAACATTCAGTACTTC	CASSYTLAVAKNIQYF
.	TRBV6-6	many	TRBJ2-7	TGTGCCAGCAGCCGGACCGATTCCTACGAGCAGTACTTC	CASSRTDSYEQYF
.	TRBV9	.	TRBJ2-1	TGTGCCAGCAGCGTAGTCGGGGAAGGGGGTTACAATGAGCAGTTCTTC	CASSVVGEGGYNEQFF
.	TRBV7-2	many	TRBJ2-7	TGTGCCAGCAGCTTACCGGACTACTACGAGCAGTACTTC	CASSLPDYYEQYF
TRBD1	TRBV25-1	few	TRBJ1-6	TGTGCCAGCAGTGACGGCAGGGGGTTGAGTAATTCACCCCTCCACTTT	CASSDGRGLSNSPLHF
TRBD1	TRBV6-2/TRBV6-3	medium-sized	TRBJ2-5	TGTGCCAGCATCTCAAATCCCTCGGACAGGGGGAAAGAGACCCAGTACTTC	CASISNPSDRGKETQYF
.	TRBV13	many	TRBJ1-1	TGTGCCAGCGCACGGAGGGAGGCTGAAGCTTTCTTT	CASARREAEAFF
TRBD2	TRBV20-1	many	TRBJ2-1	TGCAGTGCTAGAGGACTAGCGTCTTACAATGAGCAGTTCTTC	CSARGLASYNEQFF
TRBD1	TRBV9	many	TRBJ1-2	TGTGCCAGCAGCGAAACACAGGGGACATACTATGGCTACACCTTC	CASSETQGTYYGYTF
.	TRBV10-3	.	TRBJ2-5	TGTGCCATCAGTGATGGGGGGAGAGGGACCCAGTACTTC	CAISDGGRGTQYF
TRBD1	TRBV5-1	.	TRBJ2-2	TGCGCCAGCAGCTTGGTAGGACAGGGGACTCCGGGGGAGCTGTTTTTT	CASSLVGQGTPGELFF
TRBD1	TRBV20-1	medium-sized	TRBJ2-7	TGCAGTGCTGGCCTGACAGGGGGGAGCTCCTACGAGCAGTACTTC	CSAGLTGGSSYEQYF
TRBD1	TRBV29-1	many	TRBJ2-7	TGCAGCGTTGGACAGGGTTTCTCCTACGAGCAGTACTTC	CSVGQGFSYEQYF
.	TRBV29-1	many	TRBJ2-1	TGCAGCGTGGAAGGACTCTACAATGAGCAGTTCTTC	CSVEGLYNEQFF